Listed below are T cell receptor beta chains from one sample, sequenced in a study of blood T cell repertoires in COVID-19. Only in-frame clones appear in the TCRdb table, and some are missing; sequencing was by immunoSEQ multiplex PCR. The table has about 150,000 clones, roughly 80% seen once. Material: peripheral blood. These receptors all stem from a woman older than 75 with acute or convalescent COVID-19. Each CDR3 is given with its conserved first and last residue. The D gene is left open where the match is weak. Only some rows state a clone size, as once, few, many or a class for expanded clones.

CDR3 DNA: TGTGCCAGCGGTCCGCAGGGGGGAGGCAATCAGCCCCAGCATTTT
CDR3 protein: CASGPQGGGNQPQHF
V gene: TRBV7-9
D gene: TRBD1
clone size: -
J gene: TRBJ1-5

CDR3 DNA: TGTGCCAGCAGCTACACGGGAAATAATTCACCCCTCCACTTT
CDR3 protein: CASSYTGNNSPLHF
V gene: TRBV11-2
D gene: -
clone size: once
J gene: TRBJ1-6

CDR3 DNA: TGTGCCAGCAGCTTAGAGCAATTGAGGGACACTGAAGCTTTCTTT
CDR3 protein: CASSLEQLRDTEAFF
V gene: TRBV7-2
D gene: -
clone size: once
J gene: TRBJ1-1

CDR3 DNA: TGTGCCAGCAGTCAAACACGGGCGGGCGGGGAGCTGTTTTTT
CDR3 protein: CASSQTRAGGELFF
V gene: TRBV6-5
D gene: -
clone size: -
J gene: TRBJ2-2

CDR3 DNA: TGTGCCATCAGTTCAGGGGAGTTTAACTATGGCTACACCTTC
CDR3 protein: CAISSGEFNYGYTF
V gene: TRBV10-3
D gene: -
clone size: -
J gene: TRBJ1-2

CDR3 DNA: TGTGCCTGGAGTAAACGGGGGGCCGCTGGGCTAGAGACCCAGTACTTC
CDR3 protein: CAWSKRGAAGLETQYF
V gene: TRBV30
D gene: -
clone size: -
J gene: TRBJ2-5

CDR3 DNA: TGTGCCAGCAGCTTAGCGGGGGGGCCCGAGGAGACCCAGTACTTC
CDR3 protein: CASSLAGGPEETQYF
V gene: TRBV7-2
D gene: -
clone size: -
J gene: TRBJ2-5

CDR3 DNA: TGTGCCAGCAGCCAAGACCTGGGGCTAGCGGGAGCCCCGTTAAGCTTC
CDR3 protein: CASSQDLGLAGAPLSF
V gene: TRBV3-1/TRBV3-2
D gene: TRBD2
clone size: -
J gene: TRBJ2-7

CDR3 DNA: TGTGCCAGCAGGTCGACAGGGGACTATGGCTACACCTTC
CDR3 protein: CASRSTGDYGYTF
V gene: TRBV12-3/TRBV12-4
D gene: TRBD1
clone size: -
J gene: TRBJ1-2

CDR3 DNA: TGTGCCAGTATAGGACAGGGTGTGTCGGGCTACACCTTC
CDR3 protein: CASIGQGVSGYTF
V gene: TRBV2
D gene: TRBD1
clone size: -
J gene: TRBJ1-2

CDR3 DNA: TGTGCCAGCAGAGTACAGATGAACACTGAAGCTTTCTTT
CDR3 protein: CASRVQMNTEAFF
V gene: TRBV6-5
D gene: -
clone size: -
J gene: TRBJ1-1

CDR3 DNA: TGTGCCAGTAGCACACTACAAGCTCTCTCTGGAAACACCATATATTTT
CDR3 protein: CASSTLQALSGNTIYF
V gene: TRBV19
D gene: -
clone size: -
J gene: TRBJ1-3

CDR3 DNA: TGTGCCAGCAGCGTAGCGGTTAGCGGTACCTACAATGAGCAGTTCTTC
CDR3 protein: CASSVAVSGTYNEQFF
V gene: TRBV9
D gene: -
clone size: few
J gene: TRBJ2-1

CDR3 DNA: TGTGCCAGTAGAACGGGACAGGGATACACAGATACGCAGTATTTT
CDR3 protein: CASRTGQGYTDTQYF
V gene: TRBV19
D gene: TRBD1
clone size: -
J gene: TRBJ2-3

CDR3 DNA: TGTGCCAGCTCACCGAACAGGGGGCTGACTGAAGCTTTCTTT
CDR3 protein: CASSPNRGLTEAFF
V gene: TRBV18
D gene: TRBD1
clone size: -
J gene: TRBJ1-1

CDR3 DNA: TGTGCCAGCAGTGGGACTAGCGGACGCCAAGAGACCCAGTACTTC
CDR3 protein: CASSGTSGRQETQYF
V gene: TRBV6-2/TRBV6-3
D gene: TRBD2
clone size: -
J gene: TRBJ2-5

CDR3 DNA: TGTGCCAGCAGTGAAGGGAGGGCCACTTACGAGCAGTACTTC
CDR3 protein: CASSEGRATYEQYF
V gene: TRBV6-1
D gene: -
clone size: -
J gene: TRBJ2-7

CDR3 DNA: TGTGCCAGCAGACCTCGGTCCGAAGAGACCCAGTACTTC
CDR3 protein: CASRPRSEETQYF
V gene: TRBV7-9
D gene: -
clone size: -
J gene: TRBJ2-5

CDR3 DNA: TGTGCCAGCAGTTTTCTGCGGACAGGGGGCTCACCCCTCCACTTT
CDR3 protein: CASSFLRTGGSPLHF
V gene: TRBV27
D gene: TRBD1
clone size: few
J gene: TRBJ1-6

CDR3 DNA: TGTGCCAGCAGTGAGGTGCCAGGGGGCGGGAACACTGAAGCTTTCTTT
CDR3 protein: CASSEVPGGGNTEAFF
V gene: TRBV6-1
D gene: TRBD1
clone size: -
J gene: TRBJ1-1

CDR3 DNA: TGTGCCAGCAGTGAGGGGTCAGGGGGCCTTCAGCCCCAGCATTTT
CDR3 protein: CASSEGSGGLQPQHF
V gene: TRBV2
D gene: TRBD1
clone size: once
J gene: TRBJ1-5

CDR3 DNA: TGCGCCAGCAGCCAAGATCCCAGCGGGGGAGGAGATACGCAGTATTTT
CDR3 protein: CASSQDPSGGGDTQYF
V gene: TRBV4-1
D gene: TRBD2
clone size: -
J gene: TRBJ2-3

CDR3 DNA: TGTGCCTGGAGTAACGGTCGCATCCGGTTAGCTTTCTTT
CDR3 protein: CAWSNGRIRLAFF
V gene: TRBV30
D gene: -
clone size: -
J gene: TRBJ1-1

CDR3 DNA: TGTGCCAGCAGCTTAGATAACCGGGGCTATGGCTACACCTTC
CDR3 protein: CASSLDNRGYGYTF
V gene: TRBV11-2
D gene: -
clone size: once
J gene: TRBJ1-2

CDR3 DNA: TGTGCCAGCAGCCTCGGGACAGGGGGCCACCAGCCCCAGCATTTT
CDR3 protein: CASSLGTGGHQPQHF
V gene: TRBV6-5
D gene: TRBD1
clone size: -
J gene: TRBJ1-5

CDR3 DNA: TGTGCCAGTCTGCTCCGGGGAGGCTACACCTTC
CDR3 protein: CASLLRGGYTF
V gene: TRBV6-6
D gene: -
clone size: -
J gene: TRBJ1-2

CDR3 DNA: TGTGCCACCAGCAGAGACCTGCTAGGCGAGACCCAGTACTTC
CDR3 protein: CATSRDLLGETQYF
V gene: TRBV15
D gene: -
clone size: -
J gene: TRBJ2-5

CDR3 DNA: TGTGCCAGCAGCCAATACAGGAAAGCTTTCTTT
CDR3 protein: CASSQYRKAFF
V gene: TRBV3-1/TRBV3-2
D gene: -
clone size: few
J gene: TRBJ1-1

CDR3 DNA: TGCAGTGGGGTAGGGGGCTACGAGCAGTACTTC
CDR3 protein: CSGVGGYEQYF
V gene: TRBV20-1
D gene: -
clone size: many
J gene: TRBJ2-7

CDR3 DNA: TGTGCCAGCAGCGGAGAGGGACAGTACTCCTATAATTCACCCCTCCACTTT
CDR3 protein: CASSGEGQYSYNSPLHF
V gene: TRBV5-5
D gene: TRBD1
clone size: once
J gene: TRBJ1-6

CDR3 DNA: TGTGCCAGCTCACCACCGTTCGGGGAAAGCACAGATACGCAGTATTTT
CDR3 protein: CASSPPFGESTDTQYF
V gene: TRBV18
D gene: -
clone size: -
J gene: TRBJ2-3

CDR3 DNA: TGTGCCAGCAGTGCCACAGGGGGCAATCAGCCCCAGCATTTT
CDR3 protein: CASSATGGNQPQHF
V gene: TRBV2
D gene: TRBD1
clone size: -
J gene: TRBJ1-5

CDR3 DNA: TGTGCCAGCAGCGTAGGTGGAACTAGCGGGGTCGGAGAGACCCAGTACTTC
CDR3 protein: CASSVGGTSGVGETQYF
V gene: TRBV9
D gene: TRBD2
clone size: few
J gene: TRBJ2-5

CDR3 DNA: TGTGCCAGCAGCTTCTACACGATGGGCGTGGGGACCCAGTACTTC
CDR3 protein: CASSFYTMGVGTQYF
V gene: TRBV7-9
D gene: -
clone size: -
J gene: TRBJ2-5

CDR3 DNA: TGTGCCAGCAGCTTGATGACAGGGTCAAACTATGGCTACACCTTC
CDR3 protein: CASSLMTGSNYGYTF
V gene: TRBV5-4
D gene: TRBD1
clone size: -
J gene: TRBJ1-2

CDR3 DNA: TGTGCCTGGAGTGTATCTTCGTCTGGGGAGCTGTTTTTT
CDR3 protein: CAWSVSSSGELFF
V gene: TRBV30
D gene: -
clone size: -
J gene: TRBJ2-2

CDR3 DNA: TGTGCCAGCAGTGGTGGGGCAGGGGATAGCAATCAGCCCCAGCATTTT
CDR3 protein: CASSGGAGDSNQPQHF
V gene: TRBV2
D gene: -
clone size: -
J gene: TRBJ1-5

CDR3 DNA: TGTGCCAGCAGCCAGTTTGGCGGGAGTGGAAACACCGGGGAGCTGTTTTTT
CDR3 protein: CASSQFGGSGNTGELFF
V gene: TRBV4-2
D gene: TRBD2
clone size: -
J gene: TRBJ2-2

CDR3 DNA: TGTGCCAGCAGTCGGAGACAGACTGAAGCTTTCTTT
CDR3 protein: CASSRRQTEAFF
V gene: TRBV12-3/TRBV12-4
D gene: -
clone size: -
J gene: TRBJ1-1

CDR3 DNA: TGTGCCAGCAGCTTAACGGGGGGGACTAGCGGGAGGAATGAGCAGTTCTTC
CDR3 protein: CASSLTGGTSGRNEQFF
V gene: TRBV7-3
D gene: TRBD2
clone size: -
J gene: TRBJ2-1

CDR3 DNA: TGTGCCAGCAGCTTTTTGAGCTACGAGCAGTACTTC
CDR3 protein: CASSFLSYEQYF
V gene: TRBV7-9
D gene: -
clone size: few
J gene: TRBJ2-7